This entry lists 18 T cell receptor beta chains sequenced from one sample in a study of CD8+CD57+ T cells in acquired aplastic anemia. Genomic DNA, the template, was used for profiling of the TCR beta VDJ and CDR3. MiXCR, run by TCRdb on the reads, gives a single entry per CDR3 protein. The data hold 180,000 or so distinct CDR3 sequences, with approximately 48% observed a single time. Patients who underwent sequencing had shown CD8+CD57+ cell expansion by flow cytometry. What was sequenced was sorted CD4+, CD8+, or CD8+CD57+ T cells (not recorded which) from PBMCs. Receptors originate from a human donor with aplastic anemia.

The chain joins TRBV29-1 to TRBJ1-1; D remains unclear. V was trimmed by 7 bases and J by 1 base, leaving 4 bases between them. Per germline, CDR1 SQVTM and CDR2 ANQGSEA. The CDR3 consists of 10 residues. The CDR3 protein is CSGSNTEAFF. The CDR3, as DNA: TGCAGCGGATCGAACACTGAAGCTTTCTTT.

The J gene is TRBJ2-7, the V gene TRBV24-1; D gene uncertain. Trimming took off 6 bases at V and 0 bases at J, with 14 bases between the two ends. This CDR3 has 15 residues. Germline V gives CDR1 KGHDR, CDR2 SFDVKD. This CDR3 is CATSRRDSSSYEQYF. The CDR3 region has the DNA TGTGCCACCAGTCGCAGAGATTCCAGCTCCTACGAGCAGTACTTC.

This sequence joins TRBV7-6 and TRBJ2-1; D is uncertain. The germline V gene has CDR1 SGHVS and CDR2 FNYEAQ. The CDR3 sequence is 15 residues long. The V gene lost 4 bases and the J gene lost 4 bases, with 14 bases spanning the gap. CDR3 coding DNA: TGTGCCAGCAGCTGTAGCTTGGCCAGATACAATGAGCAGTTCTTC. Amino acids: CASSCSLARYNEQFF.

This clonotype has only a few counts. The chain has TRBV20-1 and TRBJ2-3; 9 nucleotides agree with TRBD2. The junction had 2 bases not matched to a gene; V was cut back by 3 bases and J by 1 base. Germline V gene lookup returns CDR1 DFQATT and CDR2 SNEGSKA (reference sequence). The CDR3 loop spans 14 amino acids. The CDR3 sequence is CSASRTSGTDTQYF. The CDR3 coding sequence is TGCAGTGCTAGCAGGACTAGCGGCACAGATACGCAGTATTTT.

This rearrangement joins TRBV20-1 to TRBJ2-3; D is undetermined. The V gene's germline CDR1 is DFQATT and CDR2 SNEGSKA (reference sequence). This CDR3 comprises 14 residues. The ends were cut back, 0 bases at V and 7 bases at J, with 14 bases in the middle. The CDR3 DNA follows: TGCAGTGCTAGAGATTACAGAATGAAAAATACGCAGTATTTT. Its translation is CSARDYRMKNTQYF.

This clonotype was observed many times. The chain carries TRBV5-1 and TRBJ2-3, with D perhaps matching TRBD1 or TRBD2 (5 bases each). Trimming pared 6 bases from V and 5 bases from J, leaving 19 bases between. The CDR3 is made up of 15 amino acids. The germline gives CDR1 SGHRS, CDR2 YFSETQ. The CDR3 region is CASKYGGPTGDTQYF. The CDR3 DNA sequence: TGCGCCAGCAAATACGGAGGACCCACAGGAGATACGCAGTATTTT.

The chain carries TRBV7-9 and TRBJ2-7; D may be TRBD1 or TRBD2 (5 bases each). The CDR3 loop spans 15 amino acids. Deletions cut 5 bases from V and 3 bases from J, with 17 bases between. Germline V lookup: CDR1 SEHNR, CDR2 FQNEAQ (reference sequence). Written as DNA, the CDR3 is TGTGCCAGCAGCCCGGGACGGGACCCTGTCTACGAGCAGTACTTC. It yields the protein CASSPGRDPVYEQYF.

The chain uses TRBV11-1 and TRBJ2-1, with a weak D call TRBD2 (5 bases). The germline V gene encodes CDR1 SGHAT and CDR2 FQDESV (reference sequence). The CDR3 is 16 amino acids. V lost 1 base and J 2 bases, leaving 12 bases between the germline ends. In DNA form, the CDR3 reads TGTGCCAGCAGCTTAGGAGAACTAGTTCCCTACAATGAGCAGTTCTTC. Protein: CASSLGELVPYNEQFF.

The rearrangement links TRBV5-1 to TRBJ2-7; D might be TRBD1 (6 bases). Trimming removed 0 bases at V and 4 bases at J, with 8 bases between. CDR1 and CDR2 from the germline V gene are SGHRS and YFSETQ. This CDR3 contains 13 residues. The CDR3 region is CASSLATGYEQYF. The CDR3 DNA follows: TGCGCCAGCAGCTTGGCCACAGGGTACGAGCAGTACTTC.

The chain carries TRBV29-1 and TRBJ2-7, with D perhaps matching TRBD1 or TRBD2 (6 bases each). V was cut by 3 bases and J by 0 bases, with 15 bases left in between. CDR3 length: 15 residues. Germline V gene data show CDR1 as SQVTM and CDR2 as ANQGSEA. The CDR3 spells CSVEGRGGYSYEQYF. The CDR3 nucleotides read TGCAGCGTTGAGGGCAGGGGAGGCTACTCCTACGAGCAGTACTTC.

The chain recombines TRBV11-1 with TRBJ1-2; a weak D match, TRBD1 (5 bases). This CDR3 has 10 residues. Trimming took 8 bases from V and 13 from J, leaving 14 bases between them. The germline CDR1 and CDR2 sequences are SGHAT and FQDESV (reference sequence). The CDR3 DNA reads TGTGCCAGCGGATCGAGGGGAGCCACCTTC. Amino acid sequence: CASGSRGATF.

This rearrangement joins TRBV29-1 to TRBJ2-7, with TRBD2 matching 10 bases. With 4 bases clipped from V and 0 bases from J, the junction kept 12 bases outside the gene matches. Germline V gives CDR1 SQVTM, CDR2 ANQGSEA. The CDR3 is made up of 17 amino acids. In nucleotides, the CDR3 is TGCAGCGTTGGGACTAGCGGTTATCCCCTAAGCTCCTACGAGCAGTACTTC. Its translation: CSVGTSGYPLSSYEQYF.

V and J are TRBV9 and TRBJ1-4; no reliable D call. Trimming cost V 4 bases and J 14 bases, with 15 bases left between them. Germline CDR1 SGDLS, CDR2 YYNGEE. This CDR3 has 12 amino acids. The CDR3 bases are TGTGCCAGCAGCTCATATTCCACAGAGCTGTTTTTT. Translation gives CASSSYSTELFF.

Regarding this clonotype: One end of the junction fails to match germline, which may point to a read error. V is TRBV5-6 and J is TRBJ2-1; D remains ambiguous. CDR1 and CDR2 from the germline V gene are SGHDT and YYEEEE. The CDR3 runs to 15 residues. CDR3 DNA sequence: TGTGCCAGCGGCTTGGGTACAGACTTCTACAATGAGCAGTTCTTC. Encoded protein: CASGLGTDFYNEQFF.

The CDR3 is CASSIAGQGRVNEQFF. The CDR3 DNA sequence: TGTGCCAGTAGTATAGCCGGACAGGGAAGGGTCAATGAGCAGTTCTTC. This chain joins TRBV19 and TRBJ2-1; 8 nucleotides line up with TRBD1. Trimming at V came to 1 base and at J to 6 bases, leaving 8 bases not matched to a gene. CDR1 is LNHDA and CDR2 is SQIVND in the germline V gene (reference sequence). The CDR3 consists of 16 residues.

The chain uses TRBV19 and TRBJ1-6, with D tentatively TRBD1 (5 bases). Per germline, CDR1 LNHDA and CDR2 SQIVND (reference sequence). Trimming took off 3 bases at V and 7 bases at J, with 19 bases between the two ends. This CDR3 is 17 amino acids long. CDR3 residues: CASSIGTGGRANSPLHF. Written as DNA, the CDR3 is TGTGCCAGTAGTATCGGGACCGGCGGTCGAGCGAATTCACCCCTCCACTTT.

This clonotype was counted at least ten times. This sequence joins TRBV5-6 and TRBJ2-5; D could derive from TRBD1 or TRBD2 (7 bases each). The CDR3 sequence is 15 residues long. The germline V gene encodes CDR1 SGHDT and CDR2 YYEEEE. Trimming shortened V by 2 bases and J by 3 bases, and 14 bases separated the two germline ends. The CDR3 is CASSFRGGLEETQYF. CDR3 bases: TGTGCCAGCAGCTTCAGGGGGGGGCTAGAAGAGACCCAGTACTTC.

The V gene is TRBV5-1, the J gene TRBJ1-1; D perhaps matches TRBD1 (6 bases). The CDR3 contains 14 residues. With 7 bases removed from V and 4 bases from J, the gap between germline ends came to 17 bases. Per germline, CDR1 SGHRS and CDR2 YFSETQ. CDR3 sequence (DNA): TGCGCCAGCTCCGGTGGGGGCTTGAGCACTGAAGCTTTCTTT. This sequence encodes CASSGGGLSTEAFF.